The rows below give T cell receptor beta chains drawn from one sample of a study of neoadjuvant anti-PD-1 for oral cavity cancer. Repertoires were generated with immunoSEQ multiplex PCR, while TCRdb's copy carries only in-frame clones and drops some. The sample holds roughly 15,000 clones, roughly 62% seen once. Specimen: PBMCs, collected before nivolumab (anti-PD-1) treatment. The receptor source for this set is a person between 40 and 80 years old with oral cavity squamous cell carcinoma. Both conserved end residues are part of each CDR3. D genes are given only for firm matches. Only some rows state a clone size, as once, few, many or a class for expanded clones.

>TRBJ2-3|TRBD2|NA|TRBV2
TGTGCCAGCAAGGGGAGGGAGGGCACCATTAGCACAGATACGCAGTATTTT
CASKGREGTISTDTQYF
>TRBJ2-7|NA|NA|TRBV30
TGTGCCTGTCCTAAAGGGGACTACGAGCAGTACTTC
CACPKGDYEQYF
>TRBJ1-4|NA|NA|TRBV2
TGTGCCAGCAGGGGTCCAGTTGGTGAAAAACTGTTTTTT
CASRGPVGEKLFF
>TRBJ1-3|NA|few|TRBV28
TGTGCCAGCAGTTCGCCTTGGTTTGGATCCGGAGACACCATATATTTT
CASSSPWFGSGDTIYF
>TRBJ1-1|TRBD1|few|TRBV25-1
TGTGCCAGCAGTGAATATGGGACAGGAGGCACTGAAGCTTTCTTT
CASSEYGTGGTEAFF
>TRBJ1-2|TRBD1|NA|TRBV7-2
TGTGCCAGCAGCTGGACAGGTGGGGCTAGTGATGGCTACACCTTC
CASSWTGGASDGYTF
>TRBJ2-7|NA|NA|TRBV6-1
TGTGCCAGCAGCCCAGGGGCCCCGGTGTACGAGCAGTACTTC
CASSPGAPVYEQYF
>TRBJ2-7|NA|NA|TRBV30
TGTGCCTGGAGTGTAACAGGAAAGTCCTACGAGCAGTACTTC
CAWSVTGKSYEQYF
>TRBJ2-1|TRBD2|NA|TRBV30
TGTGCCTGGACTAGGACTAGCGGGGCCAGTCGCAATGAGCAGTTCTTC
CAWTRTSGASRNEQFF
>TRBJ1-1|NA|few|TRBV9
TGTGCCAGCAGCGGACCCCTCGGGACTGAAGCTTTCTTT
CASSGPLGTEAFF
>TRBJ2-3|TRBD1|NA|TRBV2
TGTGCCAGCAGTAGGGACAGGGTAGCCACAGATACGCAGTATTTT
CASSRDRVATDTQYF
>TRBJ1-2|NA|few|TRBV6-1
TGTGCCAGCAGTGAATCCGCGGGCGCGGGGAGCTACACCTTC
CASSESAGAGSYTF
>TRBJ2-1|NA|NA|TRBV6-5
TGTGCCAGCAGAACAGTCTACAATGAGCAGTTCTTC
CASRTVYNEQFF
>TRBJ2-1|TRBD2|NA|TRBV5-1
TGCGCCAGCAGCTTGGATTCCCCGGGACTAGCGGTCAATGAGCAGTTCTTC
CASSLDSPGLAVNEQFF
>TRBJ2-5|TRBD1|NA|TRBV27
TGTGCCAGCAGTCCCTCCCGACAGGGAGCAAGGGAGGAGACCCAGTACTTC
CASSPSRQGAREETQYF
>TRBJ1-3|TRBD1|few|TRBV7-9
TGTGCCAGCAGCGCCAGACAGGGAGCTATCTCTGGAAACACCATATATTTT
CASSARQGAISGNTIYF
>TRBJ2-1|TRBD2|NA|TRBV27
TGTGCCAGCAGTTTGGTGGCGGGAGGGCCGGGGGATGAGCAGTTCTTC
CASSLVAGGPGDEQFF
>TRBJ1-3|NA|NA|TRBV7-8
TGTGCCAGCAGCTTACAGGCGGCGGGGTGGAACACCATATATTTT
CASSLQAAGWNTIYF
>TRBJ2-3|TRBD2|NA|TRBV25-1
TGTGCCAGCGGGGGGGATACGGCTGTAGATACGCAGTATTTT
CASGGDTAVDTQYF
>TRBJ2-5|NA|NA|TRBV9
TGTGCCAGCAGCGTAGGGACAGCGAATCAAGAGACCCAGTACTTC
CASSVGTANQETQYF
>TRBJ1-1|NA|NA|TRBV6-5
TGTGCCAGCAGTTACGCGGTAAACATGAACACTGAAGCTTTCTTT
CASSYAVNMNTEAFF
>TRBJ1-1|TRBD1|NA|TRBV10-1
TGCGCCAGCAGTGAGTCCGGGACAGGGAACACTGAAGCTTTCTTT
CASSESGTGNTEAFF
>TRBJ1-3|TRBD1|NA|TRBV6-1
TGTGCCAGCTCGCAGGGGGCTGGAAACACCATATATTTT
CASSQGAGNTIYF
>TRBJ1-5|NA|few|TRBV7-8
TGTGCCAGCGGGGACGGGGAATCTCGCAATCAGCCCCAGCATTTT
CASGDGESRNQPQHF
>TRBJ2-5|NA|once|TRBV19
TGTGCCAGTAGTATCGGTAGTGAGGCAGAGACCCAGTACTTC
CASSIGSEAETQYF
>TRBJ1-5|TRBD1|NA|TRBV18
TGTGCCAGCTCACCACGACAGGGCTATCAGCCCCAGCATTTT
CASSPRQGYQPQHF
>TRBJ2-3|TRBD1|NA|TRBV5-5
TGTGCCAGCAGCTCAGGACAGGGCAAGTCTAGCACAGATACGCAGTATTTT
CASSSGQGKSSTDTQYF
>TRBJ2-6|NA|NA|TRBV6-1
TGTGCCAGCAGTGACATAGGGTCTGGGGCCAACGTCCTGACTTTC
CASSDIGSGANVLTF
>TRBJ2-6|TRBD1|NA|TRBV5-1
TGCGCCAGCAGTATAAGTACAGGGGAACCCACTGGGGCCAACGTCCTGACTTTC
CASSISTGEPTGANVLTF
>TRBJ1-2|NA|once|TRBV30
TGTGCCTGGAGTTCTACTCCCCGGCCTTGGGATGGCTACACCTTC
CAWSSTPRPWDGYTF
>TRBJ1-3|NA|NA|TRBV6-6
TGTGCCAGCAGTGCACAGGTTGGTGGAAACACCATATATTTT
CASSAQVGGNTIYF